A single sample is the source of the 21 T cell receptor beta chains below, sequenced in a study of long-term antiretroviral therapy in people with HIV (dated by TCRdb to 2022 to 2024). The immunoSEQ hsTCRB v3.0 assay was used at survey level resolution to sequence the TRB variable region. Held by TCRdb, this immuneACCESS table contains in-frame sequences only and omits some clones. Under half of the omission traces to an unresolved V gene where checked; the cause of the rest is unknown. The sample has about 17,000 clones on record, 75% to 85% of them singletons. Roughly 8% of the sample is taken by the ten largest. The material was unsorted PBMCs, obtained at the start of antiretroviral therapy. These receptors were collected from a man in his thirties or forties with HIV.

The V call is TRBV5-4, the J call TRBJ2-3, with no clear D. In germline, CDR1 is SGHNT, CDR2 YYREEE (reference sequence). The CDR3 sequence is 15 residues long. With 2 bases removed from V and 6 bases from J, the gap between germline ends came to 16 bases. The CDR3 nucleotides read TGTGCCAGCAGCTTTCATATAGGTCTTGAGGATACGCAGTATTTT. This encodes CASSFHIGLEDTQYF. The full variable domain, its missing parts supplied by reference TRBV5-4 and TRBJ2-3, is ETGVTQSPTHLIKTRGQQVTLRCSSQSGHNTVSWYQQALGQGPQFIFQYYREEENGRGNFPPRFSGLQFPNYSSELNVNALELDDSALYLCASSFHIGLEDTQYFGPGTRLTVL.

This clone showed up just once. CDR3 coding DNA: TGTGCCAGCAGCTCCTCCTACGAGCAGTACTTC. Encoded protein: CASSSSYEQYF. This sequence joins TRBV11-2 and TRBJ2-7; no firm D call. The V gene's germline CDR1 is SGHAT and CDR2 FQNNGV. This CDR3 has 11 amino acids. V dropped 4 bases and J dropped 0 bases, with 1 base sitting between them.

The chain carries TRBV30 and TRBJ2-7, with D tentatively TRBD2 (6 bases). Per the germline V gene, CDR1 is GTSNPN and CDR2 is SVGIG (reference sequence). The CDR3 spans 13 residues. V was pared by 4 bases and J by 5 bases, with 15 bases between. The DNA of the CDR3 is TGTGCCTGGACCGATGAGGGGAGGCACGAGCAGTACTTC. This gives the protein CAWTDEGRHEQYF.

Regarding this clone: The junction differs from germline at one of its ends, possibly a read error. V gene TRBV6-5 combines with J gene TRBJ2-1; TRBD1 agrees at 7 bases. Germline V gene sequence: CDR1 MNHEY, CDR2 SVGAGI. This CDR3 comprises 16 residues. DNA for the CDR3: TGTGCCAGCACTTACTTCTGGACAGGAAGCTACAATGAGCAGTTCTTC. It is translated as CASTYFWTGSYNEQFF.

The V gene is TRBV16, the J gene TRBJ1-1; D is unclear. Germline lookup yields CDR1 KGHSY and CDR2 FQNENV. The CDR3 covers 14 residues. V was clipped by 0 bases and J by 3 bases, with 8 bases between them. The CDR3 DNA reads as TGTGCCAGCAGCCAATCGCAGAGCCACACTGAAGCTTTCTTT. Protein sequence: CASSQSQSHTEAFF.

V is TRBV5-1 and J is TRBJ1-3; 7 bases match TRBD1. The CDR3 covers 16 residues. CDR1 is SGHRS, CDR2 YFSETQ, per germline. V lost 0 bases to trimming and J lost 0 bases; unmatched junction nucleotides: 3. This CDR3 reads CASSLEGARSGNTIYF. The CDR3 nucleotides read TGCGCCAGCAGCTTGGAGGGGGCGCGCTCTGGAAACACCATATATTTT.

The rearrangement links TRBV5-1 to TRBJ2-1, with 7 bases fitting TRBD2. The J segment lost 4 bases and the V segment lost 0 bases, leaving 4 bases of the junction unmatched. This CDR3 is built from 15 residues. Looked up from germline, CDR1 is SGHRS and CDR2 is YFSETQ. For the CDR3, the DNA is TGCGCCAGCAGCTTGGGGGAGGGGCGGTACAATGAGCAGTTCTTC. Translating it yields CASSLGEGRYNEQFF.

CDR3 residues: CASSTNSGGAAEQYF. The CDR3 region has the DNA TGTGCCAGTAGTACGAATAGCGGGGGGGCCGCCGAGCAGTACTTC. This chain connects TRBV19 to TRBJ2-7, with 11 positions matching TRBD2. CDR1 and CDR2 from the germline V gene are LNHDA and SQIVND (reference sequence). CDR3 length: 15 amino acids. Trimming took 4 bases from V and 6 from J; bases not matched to a gene: 8.

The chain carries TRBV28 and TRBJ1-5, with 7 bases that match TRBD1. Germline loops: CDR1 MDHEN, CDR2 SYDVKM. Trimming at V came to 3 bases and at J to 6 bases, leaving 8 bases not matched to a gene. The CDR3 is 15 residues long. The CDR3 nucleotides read TGTGCCAGCAGTTTGGAACAGGGGTCAGGTCAGCCCCAGCATTTT. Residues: CASSLEQGSGQPQHF. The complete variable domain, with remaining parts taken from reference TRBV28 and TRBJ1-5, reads DVKVTQSSRYLVKRTGEKVFLECVQDMDHENMFWYRQDPGLGLRLIYFSYDVKMKEKGDIPEGYSVSREKKERFSLILESASTNQTSMYLCASSLEQGSGQPQHFGDGTRLSIL.

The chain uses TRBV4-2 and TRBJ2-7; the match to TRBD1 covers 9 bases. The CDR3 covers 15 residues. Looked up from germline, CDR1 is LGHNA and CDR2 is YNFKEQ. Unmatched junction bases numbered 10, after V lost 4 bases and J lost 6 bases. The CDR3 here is CASSPTGTGSVEQYF. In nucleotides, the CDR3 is TGTGCCAGCAGCCCCACCGGGACAGGGTCGGTCGAGCAGTACTTC.

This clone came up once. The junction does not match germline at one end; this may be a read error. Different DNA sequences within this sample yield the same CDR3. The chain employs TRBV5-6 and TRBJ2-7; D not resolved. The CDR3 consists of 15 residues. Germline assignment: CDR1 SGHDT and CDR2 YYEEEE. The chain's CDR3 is CASSLYPNSPDEQYF. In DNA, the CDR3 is TGTGCCAGCAGCTTGTATCCAAACTCTCCGGACGAACAGTACTTC.

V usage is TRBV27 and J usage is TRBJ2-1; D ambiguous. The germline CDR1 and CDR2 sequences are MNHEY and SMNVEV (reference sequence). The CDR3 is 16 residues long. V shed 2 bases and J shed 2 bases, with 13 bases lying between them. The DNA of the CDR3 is TGTGCCAGCAGTTTAGGGGAAGGGTGGGCCTACAATGAGCAGTTCTTC. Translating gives CASSLGEGWAYNEQFF.

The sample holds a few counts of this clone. CDR3 DNA sequence: TGCGCCAGCAGCAGGCTTCTAGCGGGAGGACCTTACAATGAGCAGTTCTTC. Amino acids: CASSRLLAGGPYNEQFF. The chain links TRBV5-1 to TRBJ2-1; 11 bases fit TRBD2. The CDR3 contains 17 residues. The germline V gene encodes CDR1 SGHRS and CDR2 YFSETQ. Germline trimming cut 4 bases from V and 4 bases from J; bases unmatched to any gene: 10.

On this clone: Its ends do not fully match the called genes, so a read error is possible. This chain's CDR3 is CATSLSGSEQYF. As DNA, the CDR3 is TGTGCCACCAGTCTCTCCGGGTCCGAGCAGTACTTC. The genes are TRBV27 and TRBJ2-7; D gene unclear. This CDR3 comprises 12 residues. Germline V CDR1 and CDR2: MNHEY, SMNVEV (reference sequence).

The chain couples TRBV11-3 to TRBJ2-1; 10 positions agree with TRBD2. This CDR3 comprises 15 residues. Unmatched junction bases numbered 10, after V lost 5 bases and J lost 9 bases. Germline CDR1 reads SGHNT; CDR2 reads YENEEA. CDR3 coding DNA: TGTGCCAGCAGCCTTTCCACTAGCGGGACGGTTGAGCAGTTCTTC. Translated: CASSLSTSGTVEQFF.

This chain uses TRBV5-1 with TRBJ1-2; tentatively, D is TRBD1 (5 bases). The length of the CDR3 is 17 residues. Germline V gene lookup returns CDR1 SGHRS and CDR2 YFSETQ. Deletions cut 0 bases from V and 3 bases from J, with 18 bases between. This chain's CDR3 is CASSLGWPGERDYGYTF. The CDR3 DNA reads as TGCGCCAGCAGCTTGGGATGGCCGGGGGAACGCGACTATGGCTACACCTTC.

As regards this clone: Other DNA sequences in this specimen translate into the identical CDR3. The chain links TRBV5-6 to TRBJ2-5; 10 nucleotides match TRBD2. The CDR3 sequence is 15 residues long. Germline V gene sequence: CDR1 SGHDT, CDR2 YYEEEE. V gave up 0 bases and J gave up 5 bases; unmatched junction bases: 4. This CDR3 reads CASSLDLAGEETQYF. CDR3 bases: TGTGCCAGCAGCTTGGATCTAGCGGGAGAGGAGACCCAGTACTTC.

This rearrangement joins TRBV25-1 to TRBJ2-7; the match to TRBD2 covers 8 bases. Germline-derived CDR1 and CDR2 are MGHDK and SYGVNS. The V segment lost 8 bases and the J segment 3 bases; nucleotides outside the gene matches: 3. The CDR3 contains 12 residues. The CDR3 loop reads CASGAGGYEQYF. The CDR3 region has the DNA TGTGCCAGCGGGGCGGGGGGCTACGAGCAGTACTTC.

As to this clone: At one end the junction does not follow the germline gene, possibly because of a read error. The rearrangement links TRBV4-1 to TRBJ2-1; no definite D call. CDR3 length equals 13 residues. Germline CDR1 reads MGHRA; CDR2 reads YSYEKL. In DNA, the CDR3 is TGCGCCACCAGCCGGAACGGCTACAATGAGCAGTTCTTC. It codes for CATSRNGYNEQFF.

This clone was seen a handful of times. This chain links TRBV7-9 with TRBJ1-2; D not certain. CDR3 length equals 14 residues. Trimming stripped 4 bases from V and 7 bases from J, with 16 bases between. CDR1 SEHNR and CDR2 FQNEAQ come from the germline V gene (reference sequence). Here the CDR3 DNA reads TGTGCCAGCAGCTCCCCCCGCGAGGTGTCTGGCTACACCTTC. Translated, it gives CASSSPREVSGYTF.

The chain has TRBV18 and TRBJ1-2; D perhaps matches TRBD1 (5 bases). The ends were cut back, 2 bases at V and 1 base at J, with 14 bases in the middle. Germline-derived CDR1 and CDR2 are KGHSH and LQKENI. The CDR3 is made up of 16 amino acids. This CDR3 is CASSPTRGAFNYGYTF. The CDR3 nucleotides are TGTGCCAGCTCACCAACACGCGGGGCCTTTAACTATGGCTACACCTTC.